The sequence of this TCR beta chain was determined in a study of response to subunit inactivated influenza vaccine (dated by TCRdb to 2016 to 2019). Regarding the complete study: Deep quantitative profiling of the T cell receptor repertoire was used in the study to follow responses to a trivalent subunit inactivated influenza vaccine.

Receptor amplification or capture employed RT-PCR. TCRdb shows the sequencer as Illumina HiSeq 2500. The public reads were quality trimmed at Q25 with fastp and then assembled into clones with MiXCR by TCRdb, keeping productive beta chains. Rows merge per CDR3 protein into single entries with the most common DNA and genes. The sample includes fewer than 800,000 distinct CDR3 sequences, with approximately 14% observed a single time. The top ten clones comprise around 10% of the sample. Trimming removed 5 bases from V and 5 bases from J; the gene matches leave 5 bases unexplained. Taken from the germline V gene (reference sequence), the CDR1 and CDR2 loops are SEHNR and FQNEAQ. Including the terminal cysteine and phenylalanine, the CDR3 comprises 13 residues. The kept DNA is CDR3 alone, 39 bases in frame from the first base. What the authors observed across the whole study: The authors suggested that each seasonal influenza vaccination may recruit only a limited number of new T cells.

Notes on this clonotype: Its recognized antigen is unknown. No much larger clonotype is one base removed from it; base qualities were not supplied.

The V and J segments used are TRBV7-9 and TRBJ1-2; the junction holds 7 bases that match TRBD1. This TCR derives from a man aged 45 to 65 who received an inactivated influenza vaccine. Donor details come from another sample of the same person, matched by shared clones. The sample was PBMCs from blood, taken about 11 days after vaccination. Here the CDR3 is given as CASSAGTAYGYTF. The DNA is as follows: TGTGCCAGCAGCGCCGGGACAGCATATGGCTACACCTTC.